This is a list of T cell receptor beta chains from one sample in a study of technical replicates of blood from a few donors. Some clones are missing from TCRdb's copy, which holds only in-frame ones; the method was immunoSEQ multiplex PCR. In the table there are tens of thousands of clones, roughly 96% of which are singletons. Sequencing was done on a sample of T cells isolated from PBMCs. The receptors were sampled from a human donor in good health. CDR3s include the opening cysteine and the closing phenylalanine or tryptophan. A D gene is named only where the DNA matches it firmly. Only part of the rows carry a size: once, few, many, or a class if the clone is expanded.

j_call	d_call	clone_size	cdr3_length	v_call	cdr3_nt	cdr3_aa
TRBJ1-2	TRBD1	-	15	TRBV25-1	TGTGCCAGCAGTGACAGGGGGCTACGTAGCTATGGCTACACCTTC	CASSDRGLRSYGYTF
TRBJ2-7	TRBD1	-	13	TRBV5-4	TGTGCCAGCAGCTCGGGACAGGATTACGAGCAGTACTTC	CASSSGQDYEQYF
TRBJ1-4	-	once	14	TRBV28	TGTGCCAGCAATTTGGGGAGGGTACGTGAAAAACTGTTTTTT	CASNLGRVREKLFF
TRBJ1-2	-	-	16	TRBV30	TGTGCCTGGAGTACCTCCTCCGGAACACTAACCTATGGCTACACCTTC	CAWSTSSGTLTYGYTF
TRBJ2-7	-	-	16	TRBV7-2	TGTGCCAGCAGCTTAGATGCTCCCCCACAAGCCTACGAGCAGTACTTC	CASSLDAPPQAYEQYF
TRBJ1-5	-	-	14	TRBV7-8	TGTGCCAGCAGCTCACAGCTTAGCAATCAGCCCCAGCATTTT	CASSSQLSNQPQHF
TRBJ2-1	-	once	14	TRBV6-5	TGTGCCAGCAGACACCAAGAGGATTACAATGAGCAGTTCTTC	CASRHQEDYNEQFF
TRBJ2-2	TRBD2	-	19	TRBV10-2	TGCGCCAGCAGTGAGTTAGCGGGAGGGCCCTCGGGACGAACCGGGGAGCTGTTTTTT	CASSELAGGPSGRTGELFF
TRBJ2-3	-	-	13	TRBV5-1	TGCGCCAGCAGCGCCGGGGTCGGGGATACGCAGTATTTT	CASSAGVGDTQYF
TRBJ1-1	TRBD1	-	15	TRBV2	TGTGCCAGCAGTCGGGGACAGGGCTCGGGGACTGAAGCTTTCTTT	CASSRGQGSGTEAFF
TRBJ1-1	-	-	12	TRBV10-3	TGTGCCATCAGTGAGTCGGTGCAGGGTGGCTTCTTT	CAISESVQGGFF
TRBJ2-7	TRBD2	-	15	TRBV10-1	TGCGCCAGCAGTGAGACGGCTAGCGGGATCTACGAGCAGTACTTC	CASSETASGIYEQYF
TRBJ2-3	-	-	14	TRBV13	TGTGCCAGCAGCTACGGGTCCCACACAGATACGCAGTATTTT	CASSYGSHTDTQYF
TRBJ2-2	TRBD1	-	17	TRBV4-2	TGTGCCAGCAGTTCCCGTGACAGGGGGCATATTGCCGGGGAGCTGTTTTTT	CASSSRDRGHIAGELFF
TRBJ1-2	-	once	18	TRBV12-5	TGTGCTAGTGGTTTAGCGGGAATCTGGGGGCAGGGAATCGGTGGCTACACCTTC	CASGLAGIWGQGIGGYTF
TRBJ1-1	-	-	11	TRBV19	TGTGGGAGGGCGGGAAACACTGAAGCTTTCTTT	CGRAGNTEAFF
TRBJ1-4	-	once	15	TRBV6-5	TGTGCCAGCAGAGGAGGGGATGCAACTAATGAAAAACTGTTTTTT	CASRGGDATNEKLFF
TRBJ2-7	-	once	14	TRBV29-1	TGCAGCGTTCGCGCAGGGGAGGGGACCTACGAGCAGTACTTC	CSVRAGEGTYEQYF
TRBJ1-1	-	-	15	TRBV7-9	TGTGCCAGCGACGTATTTGCGGGCCTGAACACTGAAGCTTTCTTT	CASDVFAGLNTEAFF
TRBJ2-5	-	-	15	TRBV5-6	TGTGCCAGCAGCTGGTCAGCGGTAAAAAGGGAGACCCAGTACTTC	CASSWSAVKRETQYF
TRBJ1-2	-	-	15	TRBV28	TGTGCCAGCAGTCCCCTTGGGGAGGAGAACTATGGCTACACCTTC	CASSPLGEENYGYTF
TRBJ2-1	-	-	14	TRBV9	TGTGCCAGCAGCCCTTCGGGACAAAACAATGAGCAGTTCTTC	CASSPSGQNNEQFF